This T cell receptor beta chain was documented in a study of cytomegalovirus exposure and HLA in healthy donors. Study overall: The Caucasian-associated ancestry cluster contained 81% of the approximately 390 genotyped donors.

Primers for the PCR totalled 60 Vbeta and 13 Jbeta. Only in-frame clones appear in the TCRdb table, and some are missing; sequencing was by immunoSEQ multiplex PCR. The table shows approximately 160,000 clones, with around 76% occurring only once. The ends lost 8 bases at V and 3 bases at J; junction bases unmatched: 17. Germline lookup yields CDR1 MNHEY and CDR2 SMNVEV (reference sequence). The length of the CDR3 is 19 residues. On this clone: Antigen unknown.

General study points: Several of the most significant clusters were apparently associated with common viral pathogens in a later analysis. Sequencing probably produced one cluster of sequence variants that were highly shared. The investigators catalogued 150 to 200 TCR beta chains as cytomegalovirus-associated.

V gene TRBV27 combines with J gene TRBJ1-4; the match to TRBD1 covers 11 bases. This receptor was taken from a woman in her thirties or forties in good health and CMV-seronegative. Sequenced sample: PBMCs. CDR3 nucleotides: TGTGCCAGCTATAAACCCCGGGACAGGGGGTACGGGGCTAATGAAAAACTGTTTTTT. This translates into CASYKPRDRGYGANEKLFF.